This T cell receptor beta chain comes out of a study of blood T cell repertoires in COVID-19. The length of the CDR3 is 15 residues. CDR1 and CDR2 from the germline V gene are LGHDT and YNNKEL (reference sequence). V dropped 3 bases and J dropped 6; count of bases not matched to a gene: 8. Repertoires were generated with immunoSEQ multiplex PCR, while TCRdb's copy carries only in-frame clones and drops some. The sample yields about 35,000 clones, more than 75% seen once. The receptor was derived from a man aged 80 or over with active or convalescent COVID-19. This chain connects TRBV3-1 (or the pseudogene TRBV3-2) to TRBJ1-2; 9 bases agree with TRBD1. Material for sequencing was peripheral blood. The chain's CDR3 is CASSHTSGTGNGYTF. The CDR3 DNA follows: TGTGCCAGCAGCCATACCAGCGGGACAGGGAATGGCTACACCTTC.